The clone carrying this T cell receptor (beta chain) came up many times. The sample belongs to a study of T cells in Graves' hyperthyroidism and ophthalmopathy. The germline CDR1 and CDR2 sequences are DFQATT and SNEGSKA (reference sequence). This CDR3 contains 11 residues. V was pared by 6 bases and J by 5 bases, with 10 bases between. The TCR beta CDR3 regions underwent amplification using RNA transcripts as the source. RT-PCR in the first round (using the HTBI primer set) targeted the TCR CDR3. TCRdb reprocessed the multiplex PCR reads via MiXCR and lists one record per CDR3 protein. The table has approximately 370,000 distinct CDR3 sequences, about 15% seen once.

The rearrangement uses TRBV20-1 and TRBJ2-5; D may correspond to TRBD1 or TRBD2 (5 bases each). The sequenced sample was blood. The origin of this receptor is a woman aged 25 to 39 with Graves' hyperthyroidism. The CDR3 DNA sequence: TGCAGTGCCAACGAGGGGGAGACCCAGTACTTC. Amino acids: CSANEGETQYF.